This TCR beta chain was recovered during a study of naive and memory T cell subsets. Germline CDR1 SQVTM, CDR2 ANQGSEA. Trimming cost V 6 bases and J 4 bases; bases outside gene matches: 6. The CDR3 covers 13 residues. Treatment denoted: skin biopsy from PPD injection site in Mantoux-positive individual. An oligonucleotide containing a UMI was ligated to the 3' end of TCR cDNA. Four PCR rounds used nested alpha and beta constant region primers plus the SP2 primer. TCRdb recomputed calls from the UMI-ligation and nested PCR reads with MiXCR, one row per CDR3 protein. The repertoire holds roughly 36,000 distinct CDR3 sequences, with approximately 10% as singletons.

This clonotype originated in an adult in good health. The sample consisted of skin, taken from a tuberculin skin test site. This chain joins TRBV29-1 and TRBJ1-2; 9 positions match TRBD1. As DNA, the CDR3 is TGCAGCGTGATGGGACAGGGAGTCTATGGCTACACCTTC. It codes for CSVMGQGVYGYTF.